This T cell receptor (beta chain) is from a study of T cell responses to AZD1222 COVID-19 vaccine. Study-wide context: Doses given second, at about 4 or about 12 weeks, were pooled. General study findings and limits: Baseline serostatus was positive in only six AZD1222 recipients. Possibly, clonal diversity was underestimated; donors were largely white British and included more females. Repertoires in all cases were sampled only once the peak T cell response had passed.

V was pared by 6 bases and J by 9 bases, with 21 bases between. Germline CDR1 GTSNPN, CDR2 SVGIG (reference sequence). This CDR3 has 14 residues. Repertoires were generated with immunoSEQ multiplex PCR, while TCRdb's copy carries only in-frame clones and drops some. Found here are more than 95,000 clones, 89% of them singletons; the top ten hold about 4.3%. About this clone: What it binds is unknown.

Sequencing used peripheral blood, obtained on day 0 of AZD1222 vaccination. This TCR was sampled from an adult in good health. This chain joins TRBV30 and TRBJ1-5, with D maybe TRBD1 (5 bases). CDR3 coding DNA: TGTGCCTGCCAGAGGGACGGTCCTATCGGGCCCCAGCATTTT. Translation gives CACQRDGPIGPQHF.